A single sample gave rise to the 9 T cell receptor beta chains below, sequenced in a study of PD-1 blockade in classical Hodgkin lymphoma. The protocol was immunoSEQ multiplex PCR, while the TCRdb copy is restricted to in-frame clones and leaves out a portion. The sample yields 28,000 or so clones, over 60% seen once. Time point defined: cycle 4 day 1 (C4D1), after 6 weeks of nivolumab. Each patient experienced a relapse that followed autologous stem cell transplantation, and brentuximab vedotin exposure varied. The sample here was peripheral blood mononuclear cells (PBMCs), taken before the fourth cycle of nivolumab. The receptors were sampled from a human donor with classical Hodgkin lymphoma.

This clone was detected a few times. The chain employs TRBV27 and TRBJ1-1; 8 nucleotides line up with TRBD1. The CDR3 consists of 13 residues. J lost 1 base, V lost 7 bases, and 2 bases had no gene match. Germline V gene data show CDR1 as MNHEY and CDR2 as SMNVEV (reference sequence). In DNA form, the CDR3 reads TGTGCCAGCACCGGGACAGGGAACACTGAAGCTTTCTTT. Translating it yields CASTGTGNTEAFF.

J is TRBJ2-1 and V is TRBV7-2; 9 positions match TRBD2. The germline V gene has CDR1 SGHTA and CDR2 FQGNSA. V lost 1 base to trimming and J lost 8 bases; unmatched junction nucleotides: 3. This CDR3 is 14 amino acids long. CDR3 sequence (DNA): TGTGCCAGCAGCTTAGGGACTAGCGTCGATGAGCAGTTCTTC. It yields the protein CASSLGTSVDEQFF.

The chain uses TRBV7-2 and TRBJ1-4, with D perhaps TRBD1 (5 bases). Germline CDR1 and CDR2: SGHTA and FQGNSA. This CDR3 has 15 amino acids. Between the trimmed V and J ends, which lost 1 base and 3 bases, there was a span of 9 bases. As DNA, the CDR3 is TGTGCCAGCAGCTTAGGGGGCGCAGCTAATGAAAAACTGTTTTTT. Residues: CASSLGGAANEKLFF.

The rearrangement uses TRBV30 and TRBJ1-2; 9 bases agree with TRBD1. CDR3 length: 14 residues. The germline V gene encodes CDR1 GTSNPN and CDR2 SVGIG (reference sequence). Trimming removed 7 bases from V and 3 bases from J; junction bases left unmatched: 9. This CDR3 is CASQEDRGDYGYTF. The CDR3 region has the DNA TGTGCCTCGCAAGAGGACAGGGGAGACTATGGCTACACCTTC.

The rearrangement joins TRBV7-2 to TRBJ2-3, with 8 bases fitting TRBD2. The V and J ends lost 5 bases and 2 bases, in that order; junction bases with no gene match: 9. The germline gives CDR1 SGHTA, CDR2 FQGNSA. The CDR3 runs 16 residues. The DNA of the CDR3 is TGTGCCAGCAGCCAAGGGAGAGCGGGAGCCACAGATACGCAGTATTTT. It yields the protein CASSQGRAGATDTQYF. Filled out from reference TRBV7-2 and TRBJ2-3, the complete variable domain reads GAGVSQSPSNKVTEKGKDVELRCDPISGHTALYWYRQSLGQGLEFLIYFQGNSAPDKSGLPSDRFSAERTGGSVSTLTIQRTQQEDSAVYLCASSQGRAGATDTQYFGPGTRLTVL.

The rearrangement uses TRBV30 and TRBJ2-1; D remains ambiguous. The CDR3 is made up of 13 amino acids. V dropped 2 bases and J dropped 8 bases, with 13 bases sitting between them. Germline V CDR1 and CDR2: GTSNPN, SVGIG (reference sequence). CDR3 amino acids: CAWSRGGPDEQFF. The CDR3 coding sequence is TGTGCCTGGAGTCGCGGTGGGCCGGATGAGCAGTTCTTC.

This clone was seen just once. This chain joins TRBV19 and TRBJ2-1; no firm D call. The CDR3 runs to 15 residues. V was cut by 5 bases and J by 7 bases, with 18 bases left in between. Germline V gene lookup returns CDR1 LNHDA and CDR2 SQIVND (reference sequence). CDR3: CASSPDFDWRNEQFF. Here the CDR3 DNA reads TGTGCCAGTAGTCCTGACTTCGACTGGCGAAATGAGCAGTTCTTC.

The genes are TRBV18 and TRBJ2-5; D is uncertain. V was pared by 3 bases and J by 5 bases, with 10 bases between. From germline, CDR1 is KGHSH and CDR2 LQKENI. This CDR3 comprises 13 residues. The CDR3 spells CASSPSSAETQYF. The DNA for the CDR3 is TGTGCCAGCTCACCGTCCTCCGCGGAGACCCAGTACTTC.

The chain uses TRBV19 and TRBJ1-3; 7 bases map to TRBD1. The junction had 10 bases not matched to a gene; V was cut back by 5 bases and J by 0 bases. CDR1 LNHDA and CDR2 SQIVND come from the germline V gene (reference sequence). The CDR3 is made up of 17 amino acids. CDR3 region: CASSRQTGIFSGNTIYF. DNA for the CDR3: TGTGCCAGTAGTCGTCAGACAGGGATCTTCTCTGGAAACACCATATATTTT.